This paragraph reports one T cell receptor beta chain. The CDR3 consists of 14 residues. Between the trimmed V and J ends, which lost 1 base and 2 bases, there was a span of 11 bases. Germline CDR1 is DFQATT and CDR2 is SNEGSKA (reference sequence). The sample belongs to a study of T cells in Graves' hyperthyroidism and ophthalmopathy. Amplification yielded TCR beta CDR3 regions, with RNA transcripts as the source. The HTBI primer set drove a first-round RT-PCR of the TCR CDR3. TCRdb used MiXCR to reprocess the multiplex PCR reads, holding one entry per CDR3 protein. The sample shows roughly 580,000 distinct CDR3 sequences, more than 45% of them seen only once.

V usage is TRBV20-1 and J usage is TRBJ2-5, with D perhaps being TRBD1 or TRBD2 (5 bases each). The source of this sequence is a woman aged 18-30 years with Graves' hyperthyroidism. What was sequenced was peripheral blood or thyroid tissue (not recorded which). CDR3 protein: CSARAGGFQETQYF. As DNA, the CDR3 is TGCAGTGCTAGAGCTGGGGGATTTCAAGAGACCCAGTACTTC.